This is a list of T cell receptor beta chains from one sample in a study of beta chain features in type 1 diabetes. Libraries were prepared by immunoSEQ multiplex PCR; TCRdb keeps only in-frame clonotypes and omits some of them. The profile shows 25,000 or so clones, nearly 70% of them singletons. The specimen was Tregs from blood. The origin of the receptors is a woman aged 40 to 55 in good health. The CDR3 runs from the conserved cysteine through the conserved F or W. D genes are given only for firm matches. The size of a clone is reported for some rows only, either as once, few or many, or as a class for expanded clones.

D gene	clone size	V gene	J gene	CDR3 DNA	CDR3 protein
-	-	TRBV18	TRBJ1-1	TGTGCCAGCTCACCACAGGACTTGAACACTGAAGCTTTCTTT	CASSPQDLNTEAFF
-	few	TRBV2	TRBJ2-7	TGTGCCAGCAGCGGGACAAGCTACGAGCAGTACTTC	CASSGTSYEQYF
-	-	TRBV7-8	TRBJ1-4	TGTGCCAGCAGCCAACGGGCGGGGGCTAGAGAAAAACTGTTTTTT	CASSQRAGAREKLFF
-	-	TRBV6-5	TRBJ2-7	TGTGCCAGCCGCCGGGGAGGTGAGCAGTACTTC	CASRRGGEQYF
-	-	TRBV18	TRBJ1-2	TGTGCCAGCTCACCCGACAGTAGCTATGGCTACACCTTC	CASSPDSSYGYTF
TRBD2	-	TRBV2	TRBJ2-1	TGTGCCAGCATGGGTACTAGCGGGGGGGTAACGGGTGAGCAGTTCTTC	CASMGTSGGVTGEQFF
TRBD1	-	TRBV19	TRBJ1-3	TGTGCCAGTAGTTCCACTGCTACAGGGGTGGTCTCTGGAAACACCATATATTTT	CASSSTATGVVSGNTIYF
TRBD1	-	TRBV27	TRBJ2-5	TGTGCCCAATCTCTTAGGGACAGGGGTGGAGAGACCCAGTACTTC	CAQSLRDRGGETQYF
TRBD2	-	TRBV19	TRBJ2-1	TGTGCCAGTAGTATGGGGGGGTCCAACGGAGGGGCACATGAGCAGTTCTTC	CASSMGGSNGGAHEQFF
TRBD1	few	TRBV5-4	TRBJ2-5	TGTGCCAGCAGCTTGGAAGGGACAGCGTCGCGAGAGACCCAGTACTTC	CASSLEGTASRETQYF
-	-	TRBV6-6	TRBJ2-5	TGTGCCAGCAGTTACTCGGGGGGTCGCGAGACCCAGTACTTC	CASSYSGGRETQYF
-	-	TRBV7-2	TRBJ1-3	TGTGCCAGCAGCCCGAGTACAGGGAGAAGTGGAAACACCATATATTTT	CASSPSTGRSGNTIYF
-	-	TRBV25-1	TRBJ2-1	TGTGCCAGCAGTGAATATATAGGTCAGGGGAATGAGCAGTTCTTC	CASSEYIGQGNEQFF
-	-	TRBV4-3	TRBJ2-3	TGCGCCAGCAGCCGCATTCCGGGGTCCGAAGGGGATACGCAGTATTTT	CASSRIPGSEGDTQYF
-	-	TRBV19	TRBJ1-1	TGTGCCAGTAATTGGCGGACTGAAGCTTTCTTT	CASNWRTEAFF
-	-	TRBV6-1	TRBJ1-2	TGTGCCAGCATTGGCAGGGGAATAATTGGCTACACCTTC	CASIGRGIIGYTF
TRBD2	-	TRBV5-1	TRBJ2-1	TGCGCCAGCAGCTTGGTTACCCAGCGGGGGGGCAATGAGCAGTTCTTC	CASSLVTQRGGNEQFF
-	-	TRBV7-2	TRBJ2-4	TGTGCCAGCAGCTTGCCTATAGCCAAAAACATTCAGTACTTC	CASSLPIAKNIQYF
-	-	TRBV2	TRBJ2-2	TGTGCCAGCACATCCGGGGATTCGGGCACCGGGGAGCTGTTTTTT	CASTSGDSGTGELFF
TRBD1	-	TRBV5-1	TRBJ1-5	TGCGCCAGCAGCTTAACAGGGGCTGGCCAGCCCCAGCATTTT	CASSLTGAGQPQHF
TRBD2	-	TRBV5-4	TRBJ2-5	TGTGCCAGCAGCTGGGGACTAGCGGGGGCTTCAGAGACCCAGTACTTC	CASSWGLAGASETQYF
TRBD2	-	TRBV11-2	TRBJ2-3	TGTGCCAGCAACACTCGTGGCGGGGGGGCTAGCACAGATACGCAGTATTTT	CASNTRGGGASTDTQYF